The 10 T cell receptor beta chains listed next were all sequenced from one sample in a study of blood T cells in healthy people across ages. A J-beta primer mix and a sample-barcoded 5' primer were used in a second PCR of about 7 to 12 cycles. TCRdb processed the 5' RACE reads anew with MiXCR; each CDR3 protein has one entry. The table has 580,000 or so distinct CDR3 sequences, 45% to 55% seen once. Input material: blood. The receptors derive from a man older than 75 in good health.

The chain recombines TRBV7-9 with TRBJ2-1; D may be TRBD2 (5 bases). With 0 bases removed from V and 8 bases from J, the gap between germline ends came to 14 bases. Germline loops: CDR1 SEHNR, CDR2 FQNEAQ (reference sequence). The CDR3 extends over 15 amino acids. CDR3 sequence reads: CASSLAGNDGDEQFF. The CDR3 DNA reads TGTGCCAGCAGCTTAGCGGGGAATGACGGGGATGAGCAGTTCTTC.

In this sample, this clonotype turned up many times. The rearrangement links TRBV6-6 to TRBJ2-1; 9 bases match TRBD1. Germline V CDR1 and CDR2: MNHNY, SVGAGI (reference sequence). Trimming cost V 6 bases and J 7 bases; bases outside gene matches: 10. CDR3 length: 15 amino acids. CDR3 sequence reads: CASSQQGALQNEQFF. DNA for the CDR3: TGTGCCAGCAGCCAACAGGGGGCCCTTCAGAATGAGCAGTTCTTC.

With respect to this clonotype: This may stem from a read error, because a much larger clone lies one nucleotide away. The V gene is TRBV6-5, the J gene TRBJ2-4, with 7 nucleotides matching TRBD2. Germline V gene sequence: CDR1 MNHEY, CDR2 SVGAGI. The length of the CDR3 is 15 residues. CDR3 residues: CASSYSGTMKGIRYF. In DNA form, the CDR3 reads TGTGCCAGCAGTTACTCTGGGACTATGAAGGGCATTCGGTACTTC.

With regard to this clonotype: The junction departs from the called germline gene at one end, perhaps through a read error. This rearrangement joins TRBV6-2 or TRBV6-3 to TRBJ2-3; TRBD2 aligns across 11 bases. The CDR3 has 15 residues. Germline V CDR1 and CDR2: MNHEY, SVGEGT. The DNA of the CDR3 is TGTACCAGCCGCTTGATAGCGGGAGGGCCGTATACGCAGTATTTT. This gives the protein CTSRLIAGGPYTQYF.

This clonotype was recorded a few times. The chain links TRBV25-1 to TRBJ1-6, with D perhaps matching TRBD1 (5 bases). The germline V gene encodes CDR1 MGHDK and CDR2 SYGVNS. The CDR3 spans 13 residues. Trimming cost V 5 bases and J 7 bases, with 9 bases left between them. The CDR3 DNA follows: TGTGCCAGCAGTTCGCAGGGAAATTCACCCCTCCACTTT. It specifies CASSSQGNSPLHF.

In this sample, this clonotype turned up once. The CDR3 here is CASSYSGRAGANVLTF. The DNA for the CDR3 is TGTGCCAGCAGTTACTCCGGCAGGGCTGGGGCCAACGTCCTGACTTTC. The J gene is TRBJ2-6, the V gene TRBV6-2 or TRBV6-3, with D possibly TRBD1 on 5 matching bases. The V gene lost 0 bases and the J gene lost 2 bases, with 8 bases spanning the gap. Germline V gene data show CDR1 as MNHEY and CDR2 as SVGEGT. CDR3 length equals 16 residues.

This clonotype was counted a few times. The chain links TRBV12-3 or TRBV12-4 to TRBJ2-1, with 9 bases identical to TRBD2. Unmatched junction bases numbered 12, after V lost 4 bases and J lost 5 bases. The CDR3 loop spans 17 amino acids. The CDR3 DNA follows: TGTGCCAGCAGTTACCTCCTGGGGGCTAGCGGGGACAATGAGCAGTTCTTC. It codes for CASSYLLGASGDNEQFF.

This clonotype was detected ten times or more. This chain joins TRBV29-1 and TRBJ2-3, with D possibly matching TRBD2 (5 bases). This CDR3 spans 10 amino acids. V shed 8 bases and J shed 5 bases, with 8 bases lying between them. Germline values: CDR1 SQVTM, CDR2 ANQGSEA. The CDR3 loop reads CSSREDTQYF. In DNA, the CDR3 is TGCAGCTCCCGGGAAGATACGCAGTATTTT.

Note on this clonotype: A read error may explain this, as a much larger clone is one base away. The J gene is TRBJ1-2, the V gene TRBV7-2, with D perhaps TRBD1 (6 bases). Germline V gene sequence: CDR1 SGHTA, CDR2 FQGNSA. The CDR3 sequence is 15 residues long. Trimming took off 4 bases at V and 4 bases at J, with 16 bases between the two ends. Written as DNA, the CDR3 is TGTGCCAGCAGCTCCCGGGGGGCGTCTTGCTATGGCTACACCTTC. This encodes CASSSRGASCYGYTF.

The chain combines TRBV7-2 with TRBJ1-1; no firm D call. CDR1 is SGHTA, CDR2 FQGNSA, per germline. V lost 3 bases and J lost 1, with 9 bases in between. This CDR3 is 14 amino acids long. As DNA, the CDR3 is TGTGCCAGCAGCTTGAGTACAGCGAACACTGAAGCTTTCTTT. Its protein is CASSLSTANTEAFF.